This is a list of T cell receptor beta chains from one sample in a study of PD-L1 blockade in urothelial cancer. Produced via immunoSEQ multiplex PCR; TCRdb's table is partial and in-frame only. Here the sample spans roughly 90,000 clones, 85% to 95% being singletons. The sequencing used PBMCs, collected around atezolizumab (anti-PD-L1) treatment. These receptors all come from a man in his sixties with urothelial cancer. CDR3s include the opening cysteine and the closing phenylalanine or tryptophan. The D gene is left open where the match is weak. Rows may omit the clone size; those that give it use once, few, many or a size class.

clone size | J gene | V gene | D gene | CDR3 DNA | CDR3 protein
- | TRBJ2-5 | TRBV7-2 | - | TGTGCCAGCAGCTCCCGGGAGATGGAGACCCAGTACTTC | CASSSREMETQYF
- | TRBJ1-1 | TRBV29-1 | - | TGCAGCGCGGGGAGTGACACTGAAGCTTTCTTT | CSAGSDTEAFF
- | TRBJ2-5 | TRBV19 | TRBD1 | TGTGCCAGTAGTTCGCGACAGGGTTCGGAGACCCAGTACTTC | CASSSRQGSETQYF
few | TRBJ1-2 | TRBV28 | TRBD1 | TGTGCCAGCAGCCCGGGACAGGGCTTCTATGGCTACACCTTC | CASSPGQGFYGYTF
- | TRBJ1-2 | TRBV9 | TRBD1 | TGTGCCAGCACCCTAGAAGACAGGGGGGTTAGCTATGGCTACACCTTC | CASTLEDRGVSYGYTF
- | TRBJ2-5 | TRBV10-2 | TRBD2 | TGCGCCAGCAGTCTCGGACTAGCGGGAGTAGGTGAGACCCAGTACTTC | CASSLGLAGVGETQYF
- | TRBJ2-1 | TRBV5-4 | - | TGTGCCAGCAGCTTGGGAGGCCCCTCCTACAATGAGCAGTTCTTC | CASSLGGPSYNEQFF
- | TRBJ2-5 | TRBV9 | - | TGTGCCAGCAGCGTAGACGGCAGGGAGACCCAGTACTTC | CASSVDGRETQYF
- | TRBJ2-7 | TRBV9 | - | TGTGCCAGCAGCGCGCAGGACAGATCCCCTCTGGAGCAGTACTTC | CASSAQDRSPLEQYF
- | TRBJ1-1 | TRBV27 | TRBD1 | TGTGCCAGCAGTAACCGGGACAGAGGGAACACTGAAGCTTTCTTT | CASSNRDRGNTEAFF
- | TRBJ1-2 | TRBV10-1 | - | TGCGCCAGCAGTGAAAGGGAGGATGGCTACACCTTC | CASSEREDGYTF
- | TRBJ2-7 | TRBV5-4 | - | TGTGCCAGCAGCCGCGTGGGCAGCGGAAGCTCCTACGAGCAGTACTTC | CASSRVGSGSSYEQYF
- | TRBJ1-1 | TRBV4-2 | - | TGTGCCAGCAGCCAAGGGGCAGGGTCAATGAACACTGAAGCTTTCTTT | CASSQGAGSMNTEAFF
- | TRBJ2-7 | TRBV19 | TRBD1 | TGTGCCAGTAGTTGGACAGGGGAGTACGAGCAGTACTTC | CASSWTGEYEQYF
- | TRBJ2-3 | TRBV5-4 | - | TGTGCCAGCAGTATAGGCCCTAGCGACACAGATACGCAGTATTTT | CASSIGPSDTDTQYF
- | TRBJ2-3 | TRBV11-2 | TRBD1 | TGTGCCAGCAGCAAGGGACAGATCACAGATACGCAGTATTTT | CASSKGQITDTQYF
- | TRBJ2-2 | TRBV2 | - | TGTGCCAGCAGTGAAGCTTGGGCCCTCGCGAACACCGGGGAGCTGTTTTTT | CASSEAWALANTGELFF
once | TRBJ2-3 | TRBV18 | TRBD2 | TGTGCCAGCTCACCGCAAAGCGGGATCTCTAGAGATACGCAGTATTTT | CASSPQSGISRDTQYF
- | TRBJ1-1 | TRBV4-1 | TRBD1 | TGCGCCAGCAGCCGAGGAGGACAGGGGTACACTGAAGCTTTCTTT | CASSRGGQGYTEAFF
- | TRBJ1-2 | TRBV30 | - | TGTGCCTGGAGGACAGACGAAAACTATGGCTACACCTTC | CAWRTDENYGYTF
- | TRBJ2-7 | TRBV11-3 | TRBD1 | TGTGCCAGCAGCTCCGGGACAGGGCCACCCTACGAGCAGTACTTC | CASSSGTGPPYEQYF
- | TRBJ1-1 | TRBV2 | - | TGTGCCAGCAGGCCGGAGGGTGAAGCTTTCTTT | CASRPEGEAFF
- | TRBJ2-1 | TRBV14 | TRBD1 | TGTGCCAGCAGCCGAACACAGGGGGCGAGTCATAATGAGCAGTTCTTC | CASSRTQGASHNEQFF
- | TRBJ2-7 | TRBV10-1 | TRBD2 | TGCGCCAGCAGTGAGGAAAGCGGGACGGGCATCTACGAGCAGTACTTC | CASSEESGTGIYEQYF
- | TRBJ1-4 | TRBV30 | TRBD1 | TGTGCCTCTGGGACAGGGGGCAAGAGTCTGGAAAAACTGTTTTTT | CASGTGGKSLEKLFF